What follows describes a single T cell receptor beta chain. These data come from a study of blood T cell repertoires in COVID-19. About the study: From the United States, Italy and Spain came samples of acute and convalescent COVID-19.

Original data processing: It was from reference gene primer amplification that nucleated cell counts were estimated. Libraries were prepared by immunoSEQ multiplex PCR; TCRdb keeps only in-frame clonotypes and omits some of them. D and trimming were read from the DNA, whereas the V and J calls and clone size are those reported in that table. The sample has 140,000 to 150,000 clones; 80% to 90% are singletons. Germline V gene sequence: CDR1 LGHDT, CDR2 YNNKEL (reference sequence). This CDR3 spans 16 amino acids. Between the trimmed V and J ends, which lost 0 bases and 3 bases, there was a span of 11 bases.

Sequencing used peripheral blood. V is TRBV3-1 (or the pseudogene TRBV3-2) and J is TRBJ2-2; a possible D gene is TRBD2 (7 bases). The receptor was isolated from a woman aged 50 to 60 with acute or convalescent COVID-19. For the CDR3, the DNA is TGTGCCAGCAGCCAAGAGGGGGGGGCCGACACCGGGGAGCTGTTTTTT. Translating it yields CASSQEGGADTGELFF.